Sequencing of this T cell receptor beta chain was carried out in a study of OX40 agonist ivuxolimab in advanced cancers. General study points: Antigen specificity was not determined for the expanded peripheral T cells. Among the nonresponders, some also had low normalized T-cell clonal expansion.

Excluded were patients having autoimmune disease history or systemic immunosuppression. Samples were taken at baseline and on day 1 of cycles 4 and 7. With regard to this clone: Its antigen remains unknown.

The CDR3 is 14 amino acids. V was clipped by 5 bases and J by 0 bases, with 10 bases between them. The germline CDR1 and CDR2 sequences are SNHLY and FYNNEI. Using immunoSEQ multiplex PCR, the repertoire was profiled, and TCRdb retains in-frame clones only, with some absent. This table holds about 35,000 clones, around four fifths found once. Sequenced material: CD4+ or CD8+ T cells sorted from blood, taken in a trial of the OX40 agonist ivuxolimab. The chain carries TRBV2 and TRBJ1-1; D is perhaps TRBD1 (6 bases). This receptor was taken from an adult with an advanced solid tumor such as melanoma, head and neck, liver or kidney cancer. For the CDR3, the DNA is TGTGCCAGCAGTACAGGGCATCTGAACACTGAAGCTTTCTTT. It codes for CASSTGHLNTEAFF. The full variable domain, rest sourced from reference TRBV2 and TRBJ1-1, is EPEVTQTPSHQVTQMGQEVILRCVPISNHLYFYWYRQILGQKVEFLVSFYNNEISEKSEIFDDQFSVERPDGSNFTLKIRSTKLEDSAMYFCASSTGHLNTEAFFGQGTRLTVV.